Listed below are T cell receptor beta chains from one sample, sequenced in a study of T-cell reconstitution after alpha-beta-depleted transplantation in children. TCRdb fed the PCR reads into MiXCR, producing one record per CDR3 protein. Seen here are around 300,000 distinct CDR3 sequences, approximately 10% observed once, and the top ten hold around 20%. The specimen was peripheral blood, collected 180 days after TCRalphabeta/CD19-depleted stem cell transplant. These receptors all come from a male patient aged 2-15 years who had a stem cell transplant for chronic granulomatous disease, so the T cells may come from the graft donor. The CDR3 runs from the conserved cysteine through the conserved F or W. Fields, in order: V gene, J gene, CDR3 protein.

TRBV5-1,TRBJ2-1,CASSLGRGGPDNEQFF
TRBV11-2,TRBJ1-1,CASSLDSGGEGAATEAFF
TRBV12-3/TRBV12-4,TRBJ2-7,CASSFAGSSYEQYF
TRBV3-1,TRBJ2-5,CASSFSGVWETQYF
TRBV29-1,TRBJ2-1,CSVTSGLHSYNEQFF
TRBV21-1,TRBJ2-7,CASRTSGGEQYF
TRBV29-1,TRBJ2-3,CSVEPGLAF
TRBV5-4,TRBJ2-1,CASSPGEGNEQFF
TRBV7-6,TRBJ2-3,CASSTGLPDTQYF
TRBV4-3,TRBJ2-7,CASSQERGFSYEQYF
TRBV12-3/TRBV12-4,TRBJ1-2,CASSRQGLYGYTF
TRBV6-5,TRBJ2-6,CASSYRQGWANVLTF
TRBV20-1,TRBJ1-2,CSATGTANYGYTF
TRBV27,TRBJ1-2,CASSFHRDGFDYGYTF
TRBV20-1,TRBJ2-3,CSARGDIGTDTQYF
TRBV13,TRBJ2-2,CASSSQRGNTGELFF
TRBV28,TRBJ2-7,CASSLDPAYEQYF
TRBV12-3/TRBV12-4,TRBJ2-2,CASRSGTSGGGELFF
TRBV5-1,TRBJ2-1,CASSSIGGNNNEQFF
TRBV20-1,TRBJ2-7,CSARVRGTYEQYF
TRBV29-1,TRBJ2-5,CSVSDSKETQYF
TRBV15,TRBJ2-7,CATSKTGGTWGAEQYF
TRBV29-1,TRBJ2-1,CSVEVQGYNEQFF
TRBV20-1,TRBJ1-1,CSAPPIESRLNTEAFF
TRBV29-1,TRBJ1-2,CSVVAGAQNYGYTF
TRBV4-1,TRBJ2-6,CASSPPMEARGRANVLTF
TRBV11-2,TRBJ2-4,CASRLETGELAKNIQYF
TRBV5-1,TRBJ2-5,CASSLVDKYQETQYF
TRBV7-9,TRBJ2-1,CASSLLGPGAQNNEQFF
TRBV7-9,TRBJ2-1,CASSAPSGNEQFF
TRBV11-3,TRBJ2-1,CASSLGQGVPNEQFF
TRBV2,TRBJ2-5,CASSEVAETQYF
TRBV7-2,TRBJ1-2,CASSSEGRYYGYTF
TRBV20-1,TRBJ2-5,CSAIRQDQETQYF
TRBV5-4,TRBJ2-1,CASSLVDSYNEQFF
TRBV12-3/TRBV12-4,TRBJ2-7,CASSIKPPSEQYF
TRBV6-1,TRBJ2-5,CASRGGGPPQETQYF
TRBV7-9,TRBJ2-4,CASSLVAGDIQYF
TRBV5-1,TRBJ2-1,CASSLAVGGGGGGPYNEQFF
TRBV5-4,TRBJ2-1,CASSLVRGEGLNEQFF
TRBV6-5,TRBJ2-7,CASSYLRDSYEQYF
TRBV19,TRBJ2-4,CASSPPGTGRVLAKNIQYF
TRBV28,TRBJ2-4,CASSVQQKNIQYF
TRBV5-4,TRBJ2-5,CASSLGFQETQYF
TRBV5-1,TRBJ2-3,CASSLLTQGDTQYF
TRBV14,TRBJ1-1,CASSQGQGGDTEAFF
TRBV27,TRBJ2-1,CASKGLDLYNEQFF
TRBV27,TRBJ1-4,CASSLGQGRTNEKLFF
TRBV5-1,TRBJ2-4,CASSWAQGISKNIQYF
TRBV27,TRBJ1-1,CASSFIADTEAFF
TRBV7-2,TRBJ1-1,CASSSRTGGTEAFF